Listed here are 6 T cell receptor beta chains from one sample, sequenced in a study of blood T cells in healthy people across ages. Primed by a sample-barcoded 5' primer and a J-beta primer mix, a second PCR proceeded for 7 to 11 cycles. TCRdb fed the 5' RACE reads into MiXCR, producing one record per CDR3 protein. This sample carries fewer than 1,000,000 distinct CDR3 sequences, around two fifths of them seen once, and the ten largest clones take under 20%. The material sequenced was blood. Receptors originate from a man between 60 and 75 years old in good health.

This chain links TRBV29-1 with TRBJ2-7; D is unclear. Trimming pared 4 bases from V and 4 bases from J, leaving 8 bases between. CDR1 is SQVTM and CDR2 is ANQGSEA in the germline V gene. This CDR3 has 11 amino acids. The CDR3 DNA reads as TGCAGCGTTGTCGTACTTTACGAGCAGTACTTC. This codes for CSVVVLYEQYF.

The chain links TRBV14 to TRBJ1-2; D perhaps matches TRBD1 (6 bases). Trimming cost V 4 bases and J 6 bases, with 15 bases left between them. The CDR3 loop spans 14 amino acids. Germline values: CDR1 SGHDN, CDR2 FVKESK. CDR3 sequence (DNA): TGTGCCAGCAGCCGGCAGATACAGGGAGATGGCTACACCTTC. Translated, it gives CASSRQIQGDGYTF.

The chain recombines TRBV3-1 with TRBJ1-2; the D is unclear. Per germline, CDR1 LGHDT and CDR2 YNNKEL (reference sequence). V lost 8 bases, J lost 1 base, and 11 bases lay in between. This CDR3 has 13 amino acids. The CDR3 region has the DNA TGTGCCAGCTCTATCCAGAGTAACTATGGCTACACCTTC. This codes for CASSIQSNYGYTF.

In its sample, this clonotype was seen a few times. The chain recombines TRBV7-9 with TRBJ2-5; perhaps TRBD1 as D (6 bases). The assigned J gene may be wrong: the sequence end matches TRBJ2-7 better. Germline V lookup: CDR1 SEHNR, CDR2 FQNEAQ (reference sequence). This CDR3 has 14 residues. Here the CDR3 reads CASSSGQSTYEQYF. The CDR3 DNA follows: TGTGCCAGCAGCTCAGGACAGTCCACCTACGAGCAGTACTTC.

This chain connects TRBV20-1 to TRBJ2-7; D might be TRBD2 (6 bases). The germline CDR1 and CDR2 sequences are DFQATT and SNEGSKA (reference sequence). Trimming took 1 base from V and 2 from J, leaving 12 bases between them. The CDR3 spans 14 residues. The CDR3: CSARVGGRTYEQYF. The CDR3 region has the DNA TGCAGTGCTAGAGTGGGAGGCCGGACCTACGAGCAGTACTTC.

The CDR3 sequence is CASSEWTGGGEQFF. The CDR3 DNA reads as TGTGCCAGCAGTGAGTGGACAGGGGGCGGTGAGCAGTTCTTC. The chain carries TRBV6-1 and TRBJ2-1; 11 nucleotides line up with TRBD1. The ends lost 3 bases at V and 9 bases at J; junction bases unmatched: 4. This CDR3 region has 14 residues. The germline V gene has CDR1 MNHNS and CDR2 SASEGT.